The sample holds a few counts of the clone carrying this T cell receptor (beta chain). Its antigen remains unidentified. This specimen comes from a study of beta chain features in type 1 diabetes. Every bit of the isolated RNA underwent reverse transcription, so sequencing read expressed TCRB transcripts. Generated by immunoSEQ multiplex PCR, the TCRdb table keeps only in-frame clones and is missing some. The table lists about 650,000 clones, under 15% of them singletons, with approximately 0.11% in the top ten. Points from the study as a whole: TCRB CDR3s were moderately but significantly shorter in Type 1 diabetes patients in all four CD4+ subsets.

V was clipped by 5 bases and J by 8 bases; unmatched bases: 5. Germline loops: CDR1 SGHDT, CDR2 YYEEEE. The CDR3 loop spans 13 amino acids. The clonotype comes from a young man with type 1 diabetes. The chain carries TRBV5-6 and TRBJ2-5, with TRBD2 identical over 11 bases. Sample: naive CD4+ T cells from blood. DNA for the CDR3: TGTGCCAGCAGTTCGACTAGCGGGGCTACCCAGTACTTC. Protein: CASSSTSGATQYF.